Listed below are T cell receptor beta chains from one sample, sequenced in a study of blood T cell repertoires in COVID-19. Sequencing used immunoSEQ multiplex PCR; TCRdb keeps in-frame clones, though not all of them. Counted here are some 220,000 clones, 75% to 85% occurring once; the ten biggest clones make up around 6%. Source material: peripheral blood. The receptors originated from a human donor in a cohort sampled during active COVID-19. CDR3s include the opening cysteine and the closing phenylalanine or tryptophan. Fields, in order: clone size, V gene, J gene, D gene, CDR3 length, CDR3 DNA, CDR3 protein. The D gene is left open where the match is weak. Clone size is stated in some rows and not others, as once, few, many or a class when expanded.

-	TRBV18	TRBJ2-2	-	13	TGTGCCAGCTCAGGGGCCCAACGAGGGGAGCTGTTTTTT	CASSGAQRGELFF
-	TRBV7-9	TRBJ2-5	TRBD2	17	TGTGCCAGCAGCCCCAGGATAGCGGGGGCTCAACAAGAGACCCAGTACTTC	CASSPRIAGAQQETQYF
-	TRBV9	TRBJ2-1	-	14	TGTGCCAGCAGCGTAGGGGGCGGAAACAATGAGCAGTTCTTC	CASSVGGGNNEQFF
once	TRBV24-1	TRBJ1-5	-	12	TGTGCCGCCGGGAGTAGCAATCAGCCCCAGCATTTT	CAAGSSNQPQHF
few	TRBV7-8	TRBJ2-1	-	15	TGTGCCAGCAGCCGAGCCGGGACTGACTACAATGAGCAGTTCTTC	CASSRAGTDYNEQFF
-	TRBV7-9	TRBJ2-3	TRBD2	17	TGTGCCAGCAGCAGCGGGTGGGCGGGAGACGGGACAGATACGCAGTATTTT	CASSSGWAGDGTDTQYF
-	TRBV11-2	TRBJ1-1	-	16	TGTGCCAGCAGCTCCCCGAATACAGGGTATAAGGGTGAAGCTTTCTTT	CASSSPNTGYKGEAFF
few	TRBV12-5	TRBJ1-4	-	13	TGTGCTAGTGCCCCCGGTGGGGCTGAAAAACTGTTTTTT	CASAPGGAEKLFF
-	TRBV10-2	TRBJ1-2	-	16	TGCGCCAGCAGTGATGGAGGGGCCCTATCTGATTATGGCTACACCTTC	CASSDGGALSDYGYTF
-	TRBV11-3	TRBJ2-7	-	14	TGTGCCAGCAGCCCAGGCGCGAAGACCTACGAGCAGTACTTC	CASSPGAKTYEQYF
-	TRBV5-1	TRBJ1-1	-	14	TGCGCCAGCAGCCAAACTGGGGCCAACACTGAAGCTTTCTTT	CASSQTGANTEAFF
medium-sized	TRBV27	TRBJ2-7	TRBD2	16	TGTGCCAGCATCAGGCTAGCGGGAGGTCCCTCCTACGAGCAGTACTTC	CASIRLAGGPSYEQYF
-	TRBV28	TRBJ1-5	-	14	TGTGCCAGTTCTTATCACGAGGGCAATCAGCCCCAGCATTTT	CASSYHEGNQPQHF
few	TRBV12-3/TRBV12-4	TRBJ2-7	TRBD2	12	TGTGCCAGCTTACTAGCGGGGGGCGAGCAGTACTTC	CASLLAGGEQYF
-	TRBV5-1	TRBJ2-7	-	14	TGCGCCAGCAGCTTGGCGGGGGGCCACGACGAGCAGTACTTC	CASSLAGGHDEQYF
once	TRBV19	TRBJ2-5	-	16	TGTGCCAGTAGCCCCAGAAGTCAGATCCTGGTCGAGACCCAGTACTTC	CASSPRSQILVETQYF